Listed here is a single T cell receptor beta chain. Its matching antigen is unknown. The data stem from a study of response to subunit inactivated influenza vaccine. General study findings and limits: A suggestion made by the authors is that each seasonal influenza vaccination recruits few new T cells.

TCRdb redid the calling of the RT-PCR reads with MiXCR, one entry per CDR3 protein. Of about 480,000 distinct CDR3 sequences listed, 25% are singletons. The CDR3 is 14 residues long. V was trimmed by 6 bases and J by 3 bases, leaving 9 bases between them. The V gene is TRBV12-3 or TRBV12-4, the J gene TRBJ1-6; D gene ambiguous. The specimen comprised CD4+ T cells sorted from PBMCs, sampled roughly 5 days after vaccination. The TCR comes from a man in his fifties who received an inactivated influenza vaccine. Here the CDR3 reads CASRQQIYNSPLHF. CDR3 coding DNA: TGTGCCAGCAGGCAACAGATCTATAATTCACCCCTCCACTTT.